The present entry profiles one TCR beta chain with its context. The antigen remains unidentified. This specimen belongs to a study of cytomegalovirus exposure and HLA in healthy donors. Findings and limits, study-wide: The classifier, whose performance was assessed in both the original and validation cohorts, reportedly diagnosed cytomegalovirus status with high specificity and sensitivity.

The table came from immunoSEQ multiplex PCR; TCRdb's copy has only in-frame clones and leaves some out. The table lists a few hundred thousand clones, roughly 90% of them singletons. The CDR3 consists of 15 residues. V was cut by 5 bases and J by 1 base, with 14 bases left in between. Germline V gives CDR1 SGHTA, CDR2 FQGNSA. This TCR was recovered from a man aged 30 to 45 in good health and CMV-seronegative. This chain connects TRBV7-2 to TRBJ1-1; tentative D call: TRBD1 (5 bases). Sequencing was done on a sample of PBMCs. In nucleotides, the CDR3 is TGTGCCAGCAGCCCGCAACCCCAGGGGAACACTGAAGCTTTCTTT. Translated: CASSPQPQGNTEAFF.